The T cell receptor (beta chain) under discussion was sequenced for a study of human T cells and chemical hapten exposure. At least ten counts were recorded for this clonotype. The germline V gene has CDR1 SQVTM and CDR2 ANQGSEA. CDR3 size: 16 residues. The germline V and J ends were trimmed by 3 bases and 0 bases, with 12 bases remaining between them. A single record per CDR3 protein comes from TCRdb applying MiXCR to the RACE reads. This sample yields a few hundred thousand distinct CDR3 sequences, of which around 6% are seen a single time; about 6% belongs to the top ten. Time point denoted: patch test 2, 6 weeks after DPC sensitization. Treatment defined: therapeutic diphenylcyclopropenone sensitization with weekly scalp DPC.

The chain links TRBV29-1 to TRBJ2-6; D remains ambiguous. The sequenced sample was whole blood, obtained in connection with sensitization to the hapten diphenylcyclopropenone (DPC). This clonotype originated in a young woman with alopecia areata. Some clones in this sample may be carry-over from other donors' samples. DNA of the CDR3: TGCAGCGTTGATCACCCACCCTCCTCTGGGGCCAACGTCCTGACTTTC. Translated: CSVDHPPSSGANVLTF.